These 27 T cell receptor beta chains share one sample of origin, sequenced in a study of blood T cell repertoires in COVID-19. Profiled with immunoSEQ multiplex PCR; TCRdb holds only in-frame clones, not every one. The sample includes some 180,000 clones, just under 85% seen only once; the top ten take 6.5% to 9.5%. Input material: peripheral blood. The receptors derive from a woman aged 80 or older with COVID-19, enrolled during active disease.

The chain has TRBV4-1 and TRBJ1-2; 7 bases align to TRBD1. The CDR3 extends over 15 amino acids. With 0 bases clipped from V and 7 bases from J, the junction kept 8 bases outside the gene matches. The V gene's germline CDR1 is MGHRA and CDR2 YSYEKL. CDR3 amino acids: CASSQEGQGVGGYTF. CDR3 DNA: TGCGCCAGCAGCCAAGAGGGGCAGGGGGTAGGTGGCTACACCTTC.

The chain is built from TRBV6-5 and TRBJ2-2; a weak D match, TRBD2 (6 bases). V was shortened by 6 bases and J by 3 bases, with 11 bases between the two germline ends. This CDR3 has 14 amino acids. Germline V gene sequence: CDR1 MNHEY, CDR2 SVGAGI. This chain's CDR3 is CASRGTGYTGELFF. The CDR3 coding sequence is TGTGCCAGCAGGGGGACTGGGTACACCGGGGAGCTGTTTTTT.

This clone was observed a few times. V usage is TRBV3-1 (or the pseudogene TRBV3-2) and J usage is TRBJ1-2, with 9 bases matching TRBD1. Germline V gives CDR1 LGHDT, CDR2 YNNKEL (reference sequence). The CDR3 runs to 14 residues. J gave up 8 bases and V 8 bases, and 12 bases lay outside the gene matches. The CDR3 DNA is TGTGCCAGCTCCCCGGGACAGGGAGTAGAAGGCTACACCTTC. Encoded protein: CASSPGQGVEGYTF.

This clone was observed a single time. The CDR3 coding sequence is TGTGCCAGCAGCCACTCCCGGTGGGAGAAACAAGAGACCCAGTACTTC. It encodes CASSHSRWEKQETQYF. The chain uses TRBV3-1 (or the pseudogene TRBV3-2) and TRBJ2-5; D is possibly TRBD2 (5 bases). The V end was cut by 3 bases, the J end by 2 bases, with 16 bases between. This CDR3 region has 16 residues. Germline V gives CDR1 LGHDT, CDR2 YNNKEL (reference sequence).

CDR3 bases: TGTGCCAGCAGTTTTACCTCTAGTATCCGTGGCTACACCTTC. This sequence encodes CASSFTSSIRGYTF. V is TRBV28 and J is TRBJ1-2, with unresolved D. Trimming removed 3 bases from V and 7 bases from J, with 15 bases in between. The length of the CDR3 is 14 residues. The germline V gene encodes CDR1 MDHEN and CDR2 SYDVKM.

This sequence joins TRBV19 and TRBJ1-2, with no clear D. The germline CDR1 and CDR2 sequences are LNHDA and SQIVND (reference sequence). V dropped 7 bases and J dropped 7 bases, with 19 bases sitting between them. This CDR3 is 14 amino acids long. CDR3 in DNA: TGTGCCAGTACGGGAGCAGGTTATTCCAGTGGCTACACCTTC. Its protein product is CASTGAGYSSGYTF.

The rearrangement links TRBV2 to TRBJ2-7; TRBD2 matches at 8 bases. Germline V CDR1 and CDR2: SNHLY, FYNNEI. This CDR3 comprises 14 residues. V shed 10 bases, J shed 4 bases, and the junction held 12 bases outside the gene matches. CDR3 residues: CATRRISGAYEQYF. The CDR3, as DNA: TGTGCCACCCGGAGAATTAGCGGGGCGTACGAGCAGTACTTC.

A word on this clone: The same CDR3 can be traced to other DNA sequences in this sample. The chain joins TRBV6-5 to TRBJ1-2; 9 bases align to TRBD1. The V gene's germline CDR1 is MNHEY and CDR2 SVGAGI. The CDR3 has 14 residues. The junction had 5 bases not matched to a gene; V was cut back by 2 bases and J by 7 bases. CDR3 bases: TGTGCCAGCAGTTACCTACAGGGGGCGGGTGGCTACACCTTC. It is translated as CASSYLQGAGGYTF.

With regard to this clone: At one end, the junction sequence differs from germline, possibly due to a read error. The V gene is TRBV7-7, the J gene TRBJ2-2; 8 bases align to TRBD1. Germline lookup yields CDR1 SSHAT and CDR2 FNYEAQ (reference sequence). This CDR3 contains 15 residues. The CDR3 DNA reads TGTGCTAGCAGCCCGACAGGGGACAACACCGGGGAGCTGTTTTTT. It yields the protein CASSPTGDNTGELFF.

The J gene is TRBJ2-5, the V gene TRBV19; 12 positions match TRBD1. The V segment lost 4 bases and the J segment 5 bases; nucleotides outside the gene matches: 8. From germline, CDR1 is LNHDA and CDR2 SQIVND (reference sequence). This CDR3 has 16 amino acids. CDR3 nucleotide sequence: TGTGCCAGTAGTAGAAACACCGGGACAGGGGGCGAGACCCAGTACTTC. It translates to CASSRNTGTGGETQYF.

The rearrangement uses TRBV21-1 and TRBJ1-1; the table's D call, TRBD1, has no DNA check behind it. TRBV21-1 is assigned pseudogene status. The CDR3 runs 16 residues. The CDR3 sequence: CASSEPGRSMNTEAFF. CDR3 sequence (DNA): TGTGCCAGCAGCGAGCCAGGCAGATCCATGAACACTGAAGCTTTCTTT.

The chain employs TRBV3-1 (or the pseudogene TRBV3-2) and TRBJ2-1; 7 positions agree with TRBD2. V dropped 0 bases and J dropped 1; count of bases not matched to a gene: 3. From germline, CDR1 is LGHDT and CDR2 YNNKEL (reference sequence). The CDR3 sequence is 16 residues long. The CDR3 spells CASSQDSGLSYNEQFF. CDR3 nucleotide sequence: TGTGCCAGCAGCCAAGATTCGGGACTATCCTACAATGAGCAGTTCTTC.

This chain links TRBV19 with TRBJ2-2, with D possibly being TRBD1 (6 bases). This CDR3 is 13 amino acids long. Trimming removed 5 bases at V and 7 bases at J, with 11 bases between. The germline CDR1 and CDR2 sequences are LNHDA and SQIVND (reference sequence). In DNA form, the CDR3 reads TGTGCCAGTAGTGTTACAGGGAGCGGGGAGCTGTTTTTT. Its translation: CASSVTGSGELFF.

The rearrangement uses TRBV5-1 and TRBJ1-4; D unresolved. The germline CDR1 and CDR2 sequences are SGHRS and YFSETQ. The CDR3 contains 15 residues. V was cut by 4 bases and J by 4 bases, with 14 bases left in between. The CDR3 DNA reads as TGCGCCAGCAGCGAGGGTAGGACGGGTAATGAAAAACTGTTTTTT. Residues: CASSEGRTGNEKLFF.

J is TRBJ1-1 and V is TRBV6-5; a weak D match, TRBD1 (5 bases). The germline CDR1 and CDR2 sequences are MNHEY and SVGAGI. The CDR3 is 15 amino acids. V lost 7 bases and J lost 4, with 19 bases in between. The CDR3 DNA reads TGTGCCAGCACTCCCTCGGGGGAGGCAGTCACTGAAGCTTTCTTT. It specifies CASTPSGEAVTEAFF.

J is TRBJ1-2 and V is TRBV3-1 (or the pseudogene TRBV3-2), with TRBD1 matching 8 bases. The V gene end was trimmed by 3 bases and the J gene end by 4 bases; junction bases not matched to a gene: 1. From germline, CDR1 is LGHDT and CDR2 YNNKEL (reference sequence). This CDR3 has 13 amino acids. DNA of the CDR3: TGTGCCAGCAGCCACGGACAGGGCTATGGCTACACCTTC. This translates into CASSHGQGYGYTF.

The V gene is TRBV5-1, the J gene TRBJ1-3; 12 positions agree with TRBD1. With V trimmed by 3 bases and J by 3 bases, 4 bases remained unmatched. Per germline, CDR1 SGHRS and CDR2 YFSETQ. The CDR3 extends over 16 amino acids. The CDR3: CASSSGTGGLGNTIYF. The CDR3 region has the DNA TGCGCCAGCAGCTCCGGGACAGGGGGCCTTGGAAACACCATATATTTT.

The chain uses TRBV7-3 and TRBJ2-2; TRBD2 agrees at 8 bases. Germline V gene sequence: CDR1 SGHTA, CDR2 FQGTGA. V lost 4 bases, J lost 11 bases, and 9 bases stayed unmatched. The CDR3 contains 14 residues. The CDR3 region has the DNA TGTGCCAGCAGCTCCTCGGGGGGGAATAGCGAGCTGTTTTTT. It encodes CASSSSGGNSELFF. The entire variable domain, with the rest obtained from reference TRBV7-3 and TRBJ2-2, is as follows: GAGVSQTPSNKVTEKGKYVELRCDPISGHTALYWYRQSLGQGPEFLIYFQGTGAADDSGLPNDRFFAVRPEGSVSTLKIQRTERGDSAVYLCASSSSGGNSELFFGEGSRLTVL.

The chain links TRBV27 to TRBJ2-3; 12 bases line up with TRBD2. With 7 bases clipped from V and 5 bases from J, the junction kept 4 bases outside the gene matches. Germline V CDR1 and CDR2: MNHEY, SMNVEV (reference sequence). The CDR3 sequence is 14 residues long. The CDR3, as DNA: TGTGCCAGCAAAACTAGCGGGGGGATAGATACGCAGTATTTT. It translates to CASKTSGGIDTQYF.

This clone was picked up one time. The chain joins TRBV28 to TRBJ2-7; 8 nucleotides agree with TRBD1. V dropped 10 bases and J dropped 0; count of bases not matched to a gene: 14. Germline V gene lookup returns CDR1 MDHEN and CDR2 SYDVKM. This CDR3 is built from 16 residues. CDR3 DNA: TGTGCCACCCAAGCCCCCGGGACAGGACTCTCCTACGAGCAGTACTTC. Translated, it gives CATQAPGTGLSYEQYF. Combining the CDR3 with reference TRBV28 and TRBJ2-7 gives the whole variable domain DVKVTQSSRYLVKRTGEKVFLECVQDMDHENMFWYRQDPGLGLRLIYFSYDVKMKEKGDIPEGYSVSREKKERFSLILESASTNQTSMYLCATQAPGTGLSYEQYFGPGTRLTVT.

V gene TRBV7-3 combines with J gene TRBJ2-1, with D possibly matching TRBD2 (6 bases). V dropped 5 bases and J dropped 8 bases, with 19 bases sitting between them. The CDR3 is 15 residues long. Germline V gives CDR1 SGHTA, CDR2 FQGTGA. CDR3 bases: TGTGCCAGCAGCCCGCGGGGCGGGCGGGGATATGAGCAGTTCTTC. Its protein product is CASSPRGGRGYEQFF.

This chain joins TRBV18 and TRBJ2-6, with TRBD1 matching over 7 bases. Losses at the gene ends were 4 bases for V and 4 bases for J; bases not matched to a gene: 4. CDR3 length: 15 residues. Germline V gene sequence: CDR1 KGHSH, CDR2 LQKENI. The CDR3: CASSQTGSGANVLTF. The DNA of the CDR3 is TGTGCCAGCTCACAGACAGGGTCCGGGGCCAACGTCCTGACTTTC.

This chain connects TRBV12-5 to TRBJ2-2; TRBD2 matches 7 bases. Germline CDR1 reads LGHNT; CDR2 reads FRNRAP. V lost 6 bases, J lost 3 bases, and 7 bases stayed unmatched. The CDR3 length is 15 residues. The CDR3 region is CASGTGLVDTGELFF. CDR3 in DNA: TGTGCTAGTGGAACAGGACTAGTCGACACCGGGGAGCTGTTTTTT.

The rearrangement uses TRBV19 and TRBJ2-7, with D perhaps matching TRBD2 (6 bases). The germline gives CDR1 LNHDA, CDR2 SQIVND (reference sequence). The CDR3 has 17 amino acids. With 4 bases removed from V and 0 bases from J, the gap between germline ends came to 19 bases. CDR3 nucleotide sequence: TGTGCCAGTAGTAACCGGCCCCTAGCGACCCCCTCCTACGAGCAGTACTTC. Translating gives CASSNRPLATPSYEQYF.

The chain has TRBV5-1 and TRBJ2-7; TRBD1 agrees at 8 bases. The CDR3 consists of 14 residues. CDR1 and CDR2 (germline): SGHRS, YFSETQ. V lost 4 bases, J lost 2 bases, and 5 bases stayed unmatched. CDR3 in DNA: TGCGCCAGCAGCCTGGACAGGGCGACCTACGAGCAGTACTTC. Amino acid sequence: CASSLDRATYEQYF.

The CDR3 sequence is CASSRGLAEDPEQFF. The CDR3 DNA reads as TGTGCCAGCAGCCGGGGGCTAGCGGAAGACCCTGAGCAGTTCTTC. The genes are TRBV3-1 (or the pseudogene TRBV3-2) and TRBJ2-1, with a weak D call TRBD2 (7 bases). Trimming stripped 4 bases from V and 9 bases from J, with 19 bases between. This CDR3 has 15 amino acids. Per germline, CDR1 LGHDT and CDR2 YNNKEL (reference sequence).

The CDR3 DNA reads TGTGCCAGCACTCGGGGGATCTCAGGGGAGGGGTTCTATGGCTACACCTTC. Protein sequence: CASTRGISGEGFYGYTF. The chain is built from TRBV25-1 and TRBJ1-2; possible D gene TRBD1, 6 bases. Germline lookup yields CDR1 MGHDK and CDR2 SYGVNS. The CDR3 has 17 amino acids. Trimming stripped 7 bases from V and 4 bases from J, with 25 bases between.